This TCR beta chain was documented in a study of T-cell reconstitution after alpha-beta-depleted transplantation in children. The length of the CDR3 is 17 residues. V lost 0 bases to trimming and J lost 0 bases, with 11 bases between them. Germline lookup yields CDR1 LGHNA and CDR2 YNFKEQ. This clonotype was recorded a few times. The library targeted TCRbeta and was prepared with unique molecular identifiers. TCRdb re-called the PCR reads with MiXCR, one entry per CDR3 protein. This table has 700,000 to 850,000 distinct CDR3 sequences, roughly 15% appearing once. The sample was PBMCs, mostly from graft donor cells, taken 360 days after TCRalphabeta/CD19-depleted stem cell transplant. The source is a male patient younger than 18 who had a stem cell transplant for acute lymphoblastic leukemia, so the T cells may come from the graft donor. The chain is built from TRBV4-2 and TRBJ2-2; TRBD2 might be the D (6 bases). CDR3 nucleotides: TGTGCCAGCAGCCAAGAAGCTAGCGCGACGAACACCGGGGAGCTGTTTTTT. It codes for CASSQEASATNTGELFF.